These T cell receptor beta chains were read from a single sample in a study of graft-versus-host responses after intestinal transplantation. No antigen has been identified for these receptors. Sequencing used immunoSEQ multiplex PCR; TCRdb keeps in-frame clones, though not all of them. The repertoire holds around 50,000 clones, with around 90% as singletons. Sample: unstimulated CD4+ T cells sorted from spleen or lymph node cells, taken before transplant. The receptor source for this set is a human donor who was the organ donor for an intestinal transplant. The CDR3 runs from the conserved cysteine through the conserved F or W. A D gene is named only where the DNA matches it firmly. Clone sizes are given selectively: once, few, many, or a class where the clone is expanded.

V gene	J gene	clone size	D gene	CDR3 DNA	CDR3 protein
TRBV28	TRBJ1-4	NA	TRBD1	TGTGCCAGCAGTTTATCAGGGACAGAAACTAATGAAAAACTGTTTTTT	CASSLSGTETNEKLFF
TRBV30	TRBJ1-2	NA	NA	TGTGCCTGGAGTACACAGTCTGGCTACACCTTC	CAWSTQSGYTF
TRBV11-2	TRBJ1-1	NA	NA	TGTGCCAGCAGCTTAGTGCGTGGCACTGAAGCTTTCTTT	CASSLVRGTEAFF
TRBV18	TRBJ2-3	NA	NA	TGTGCCAGCTCGCCTGGACAGTTCACAGATACGCAGTATTTT	CASSPGQFTDTQYF
TRBV27	TRBJ2-3	NA	TRBD1	TGTGCCAGCGCAAGGACAGGGACCACAGATACGCAGTATTTT	CASARTGTTDTQYF
TRBV5-1	TRBJ1-5	NA	NA	TGCGCCAGCAGCTATGGAGGGGTGGGCAATCAGCCCCAGCATTTT	CASSYGGVGNQPQHF
TRBV25-1	TRBJ1-2	NA	TRBD1	TGTGCCAGCAGTGAATGGGGACAGGGAAAGGACGGCTACACCTTC	CASSEWGQGKDGYTF
TRBV19	TRBJ1-1	NA	NA	TGTGCCAGTACCGCGGGACTGGAAGCTTTCTTT	CASTAGLEAFF
TRBV28	TRBJ2-2	NA	NA	TGTGCCAGCAGCCCCCCTAGTGGCACCGGGGAGCTGTTTTTT	CASSPPSGTGELFF
TRBV19	TRBJ1-1	NA	NA	TGTGCCAGTAGTTTATCGAACACTGAAGCTTTCTTT	CASSLSNTEAFF
TRBV6-4	TRBJ2-1	NA	TRBD1	TGTGCCAGCAGTGAAGACCCCGGGACAGGGGTCAATGAGCAGTTCTTC	CASSEDPGTGVNEQFF
TRBV9	TRBJ2-2	NA	NA	TGTGCCAGCAGCGTAGCTGGTCAGGGAAAGCTGTTTTTT	CASSVAGQGKLFF
TRBV7-2	TRBJ2-7	NA	NA	TGTGCCAGCAGCCCCCGACAGAGCTCCTACGAGCAGTACTTC	CASSPRQSSYEQYF
TRBV6-4	TRBJ2-3	NA	TRBD1	TGTGCCAGCAGTGACAGTGCAGGGGGCGCAGATACGCAGTATTTT	CASSDSAGGADTQYF
TRBV5-6	TRBJ2-7	few	NA	TGTGCCAGCAGAAGGGGGTACGAGCAGTACTTC	CASRRGYEQYF
TRBV23-1	TRBJ1-1	NA	TRBD1	TGCGCCAGCAGTCGGAGGACAGGGGGCAATCCTGAAGCTTTCTTT	CASSRRTGGNPEAFF
TRBV27	TRBJ2-1	NA	TRBD2	TGTGCCAGCAGTGGGAAGACTAGCGGGAGCTACAATGAGCAGTTCTTC	CASSGKTSGSYNEQFF
TRBV27	TRBJ2-7	NA	NA	TGTGCCAGCAGTTTACAGGCAAGGCACGAGCAGTACTTC	CASSLQARHEQYF
TRBV29-1	TRBJ2-3	NA	TRBD2	TGCAGCGTTGAGGTGACTAGCCCCGGAGATACGCAGTATTTT	CSVEVTSPGDTQYF
TRBV27	TRBJ2-1	NA	TRBD2	TGTGCCAGCAGTTTTTCTAGCGGGAGTATGGGAAATGAGCAGTTCTTC	CASSFSSGSMGNEQFF
TRBV5-6	TRBJ1-5	NA	NA	TGTGCCAGCAGCTTGATCGGGGGGGATCAGCCCCAGCATTTT	CASSLIGGDQPQHF
TRBV28	TRBJ2-7	once	NA	TGTGCCAGCAGTTTCCCCGGGGATAACTACGAGCAGTACTTC	CASSFPGDNYEQYF
TRBV27	TRBJ1-5	NA	NA	TGTGCCAGCCCCCCCCATTGGAGCGGTTTGAATCAGCCCCAGCATTTT	CASPPHWSGLNQPQHF
TRBV29-1	TRBJ1-2	NA	NA	TGCAGCGTGGACGTAATGGGGGGGGAGGGCTACACCTTC	CSVDVMGGEGYTF
TRBV5-1	TRBJ1-5	NA	NA	TGCGCCAGCAGCTTGGGGACGGGGCGGGGGCCCCAGCATTTT	CASSLGTGRGPQHF
TRBV28	TRBJ2-3	NA	NA	TGTGCCAGCAGTTCCCGCGCGAGTAGCGTAGATACGCAGTATTTT	CASSSRASSVDTQYF